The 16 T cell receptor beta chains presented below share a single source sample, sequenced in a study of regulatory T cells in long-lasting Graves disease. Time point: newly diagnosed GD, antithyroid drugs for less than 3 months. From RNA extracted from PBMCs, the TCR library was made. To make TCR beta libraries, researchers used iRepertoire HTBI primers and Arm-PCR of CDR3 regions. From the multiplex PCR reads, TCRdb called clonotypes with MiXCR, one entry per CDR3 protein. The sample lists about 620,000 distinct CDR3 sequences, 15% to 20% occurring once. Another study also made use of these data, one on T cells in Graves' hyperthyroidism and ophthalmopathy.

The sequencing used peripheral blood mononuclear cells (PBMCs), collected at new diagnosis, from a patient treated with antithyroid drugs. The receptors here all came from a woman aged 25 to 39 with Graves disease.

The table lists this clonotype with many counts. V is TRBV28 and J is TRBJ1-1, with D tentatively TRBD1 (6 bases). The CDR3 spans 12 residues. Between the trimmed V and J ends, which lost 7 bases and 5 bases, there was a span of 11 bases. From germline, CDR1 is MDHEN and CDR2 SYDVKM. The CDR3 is CASNPTGTEAFF. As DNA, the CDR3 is TGTGCCAGCAACCCAACAGGGACTGAAGCTTTCTTT.

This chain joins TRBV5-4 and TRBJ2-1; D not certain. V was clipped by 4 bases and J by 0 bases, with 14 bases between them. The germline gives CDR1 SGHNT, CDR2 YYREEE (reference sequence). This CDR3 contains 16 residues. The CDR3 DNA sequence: TGTGCCAGCAGCGCGAAGGACGGCCTCTCCTACAATGAGCAGTTCTTC. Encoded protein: CASSAKDGLSYNEQFF.

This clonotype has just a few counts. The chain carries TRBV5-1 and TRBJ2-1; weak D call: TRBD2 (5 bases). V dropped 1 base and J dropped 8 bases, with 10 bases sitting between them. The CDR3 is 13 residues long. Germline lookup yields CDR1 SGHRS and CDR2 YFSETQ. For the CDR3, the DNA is TGCGCCAGCAGCTTGACTAGTGTTTATGAGCAGTTCTTC. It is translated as CASSLTSVYEQFF.

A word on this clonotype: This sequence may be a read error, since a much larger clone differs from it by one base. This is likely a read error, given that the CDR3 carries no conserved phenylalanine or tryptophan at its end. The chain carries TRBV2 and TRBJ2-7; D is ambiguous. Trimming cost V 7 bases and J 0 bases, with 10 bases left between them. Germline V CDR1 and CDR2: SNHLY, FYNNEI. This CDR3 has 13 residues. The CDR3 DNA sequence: TGTGCCAGCAATTTACACCCCTCCTACGAGCAGTACCTC. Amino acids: CASNLHPSYEQYL.

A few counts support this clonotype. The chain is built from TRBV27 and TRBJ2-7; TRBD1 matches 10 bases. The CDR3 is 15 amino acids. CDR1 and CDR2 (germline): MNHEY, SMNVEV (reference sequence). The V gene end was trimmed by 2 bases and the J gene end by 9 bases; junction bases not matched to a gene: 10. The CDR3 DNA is TGTGCCAGCAGTTTAGGGACAGGGGACGTCCGGGGGCAGTACTTC. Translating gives CASSLGTGDVRGQYF.

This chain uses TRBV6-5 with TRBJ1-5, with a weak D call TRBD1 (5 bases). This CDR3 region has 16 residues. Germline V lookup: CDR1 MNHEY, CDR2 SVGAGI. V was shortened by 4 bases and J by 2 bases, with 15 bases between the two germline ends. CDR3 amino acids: CASSSGWGKGNQPQHF. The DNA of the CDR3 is TGTGCCAGCAGTTCCGGGTGGGGGAAAGGCAATCAGCCCCAGCATTTT.

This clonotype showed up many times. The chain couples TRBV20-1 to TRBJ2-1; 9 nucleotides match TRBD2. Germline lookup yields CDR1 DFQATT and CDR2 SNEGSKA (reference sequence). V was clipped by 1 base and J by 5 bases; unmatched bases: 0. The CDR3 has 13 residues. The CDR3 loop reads CSARGTSDNEQFF. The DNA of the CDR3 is TGCAGTGCTAGAGGGACTAGCGACAATGAGCAGTTCTTC.

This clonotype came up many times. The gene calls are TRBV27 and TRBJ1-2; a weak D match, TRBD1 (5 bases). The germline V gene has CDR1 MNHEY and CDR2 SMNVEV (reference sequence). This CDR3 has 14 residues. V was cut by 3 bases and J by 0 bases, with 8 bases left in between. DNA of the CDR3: TGTGCCAGCAGTTTGAGGGGAGCTAACTATGGCTACACCTTC. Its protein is CASSLRGANYGYTF.

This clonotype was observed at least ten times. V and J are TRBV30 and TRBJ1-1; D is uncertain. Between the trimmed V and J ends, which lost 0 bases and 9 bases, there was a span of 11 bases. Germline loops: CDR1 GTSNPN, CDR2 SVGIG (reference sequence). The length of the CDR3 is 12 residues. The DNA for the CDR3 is TGTGCCTGGAGTGTATCAGCCAATAAAGCTTTCTTT. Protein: CAWSVSANKAFF.

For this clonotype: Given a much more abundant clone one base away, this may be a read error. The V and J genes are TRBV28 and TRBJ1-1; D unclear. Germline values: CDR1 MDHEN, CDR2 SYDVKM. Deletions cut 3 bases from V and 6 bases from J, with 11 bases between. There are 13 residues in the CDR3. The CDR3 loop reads CASSFEGRPEAFF. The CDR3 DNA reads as TGTGCCAGCAGTTTCGAGGGTAGACCTGAAGCTTTCTTT.

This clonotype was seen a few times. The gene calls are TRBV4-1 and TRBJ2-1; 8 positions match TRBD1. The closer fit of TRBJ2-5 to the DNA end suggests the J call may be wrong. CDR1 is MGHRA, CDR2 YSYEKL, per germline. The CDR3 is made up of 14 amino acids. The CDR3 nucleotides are TGCGCCAGCAGCCACGGACAGGGAGGAGAGACCCAGTACTTC. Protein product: CASSHGQGGETQYF.

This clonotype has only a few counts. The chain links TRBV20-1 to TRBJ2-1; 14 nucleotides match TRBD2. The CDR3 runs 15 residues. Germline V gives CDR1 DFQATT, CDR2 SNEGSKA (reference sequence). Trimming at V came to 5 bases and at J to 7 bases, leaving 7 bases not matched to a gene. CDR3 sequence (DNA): TGCAGTGCTGGGACTAGCGGGAGATTTGGGAATGAGCAGTTCTTC. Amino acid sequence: CSAGTSGRFGNEQFF.

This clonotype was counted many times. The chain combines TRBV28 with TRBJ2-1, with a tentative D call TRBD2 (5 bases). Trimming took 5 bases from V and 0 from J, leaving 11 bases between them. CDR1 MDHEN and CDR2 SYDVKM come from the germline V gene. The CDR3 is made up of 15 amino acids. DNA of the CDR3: TGTGCCAGCAGTCCAATACTAGTCTCCTACAATGAGCAGTTCTTC. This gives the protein CASSPILVSYNEQFF.

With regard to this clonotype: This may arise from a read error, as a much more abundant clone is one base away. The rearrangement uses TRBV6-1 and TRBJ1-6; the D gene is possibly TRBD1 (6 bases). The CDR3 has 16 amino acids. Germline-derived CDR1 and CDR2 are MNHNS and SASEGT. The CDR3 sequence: CASNEFLTGLQSPLHF. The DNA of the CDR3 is TGTGCCAGCAATGAATTTTTAACAGGGCTGCAATCACCCCTCCACTTT.

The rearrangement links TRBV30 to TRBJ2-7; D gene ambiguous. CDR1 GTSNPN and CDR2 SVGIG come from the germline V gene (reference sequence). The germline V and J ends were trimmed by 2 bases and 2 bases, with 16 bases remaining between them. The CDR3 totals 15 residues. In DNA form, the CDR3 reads TGTGCCTGGAGTCTCCCCTGGCGGAGTCCCTACGAGCAGTACTTC. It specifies CAWSLPWRSPYEQYF.

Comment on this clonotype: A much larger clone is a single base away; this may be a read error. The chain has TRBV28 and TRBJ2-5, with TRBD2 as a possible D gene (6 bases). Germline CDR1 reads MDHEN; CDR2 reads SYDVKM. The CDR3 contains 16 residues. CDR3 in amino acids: CANSLIPAGPGATQYF. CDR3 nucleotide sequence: TGTGCCAACAGTTTAATACCGGCGGGACCCGGTGCGACCCAGTACTTC.